The rows below give T cell receptor beta chains drawn from one sample of a study of cytomegalovirus exposure and HLA in healthy donors. TCRdb's table, derived via immunoSEQ multiplex PCR, lists solely in-frame clones and lacks some. This sample has a few hundred thousand clones; over 65% occur once, and the top ten carry roughly 15%. Specimen: PBMCs. These receptors all come from a middle-aged man in good health and CMV-seronegative. The CDR3 runs from the conserved cysteine through the conserved F or W. The order of the fields is D gene, V gene, clone size, J gene, CDR3 protein, CDR3 DNA. D genes are given only for firm matches. Some rows mark clone size as missing; the rest say once, few, many or name a class of expanded clone.

>TRBD2|TRBV4-1|-|TRBJ2-2
CASSRLAGGSANTGELFF
TGCGCCAGCAGCCGACTAGCGGGAGGGAGCGCGAACACCGGGGAGCTGTTTTTT
>-|TRBV2|-|TRBJ2-1
CASSVLPPEDRSEQFF
TGTGCCAGCAGCGTCTTGCCCCCAGAAGACAGGAGTGAGCAGTTCTTC
>-|TRBV18|-|TRBJ1-2
CASSLDKSYGYTF
TGTGCCAGCTCCCTGGACAAATCCTATGGCTACACCTTC
>-|TRBV7-6|-|TRBJ2-4
CASSFSRGDIQYF
TGTGCCAGCAGCTTTTCACGAGGAGACATTCAGTACTTC
>-|TRBV9|-|TRBJ2-1
CASSVVIGSYNEQFF
TGTGCCAGCAGCGTAGTTATCGGTTCCTACAATGAGCAGTTCTTC
>TRBD1|TRBV5-1|-|TRBJ1-2
CASSLDRTGDGYTF
TGCGCCAGCAGCTTGGACAGGACAGGGGATGGCTACACCTTC
>-|TRBV21-1|-|TRBJ2-1
CASGRVAGVQFF
TGTGCCAGCGGACGGGTAGCGGGGGTGCAGTTCTTC
>-|TRBV30|-|TRBJ1-3
CAWSRGSGNTIYF
TGTGCCTGGAGTCGGGGGTCCGGAAACACCATATATTTT
>TRBD2|TRBV9|-|TRBJ2-1
CASSPRGSGSANNEQFF
TGTGCCAGCAGCCCTAGAGGGAGCGGGAGTGCTAACAATGAGCAGTTCTTC
>TRBD1|TRBV5-8|-|TRBJ1-1
CASSQGARTEAFF
TGTGCCAGCAGCCAGGGGGCGCGGACTGAAGCTTTCTTT
>-|TRBV4-3|-|TRBJ1-3
CASSQDGQPGNTIYF
TGCGCCAGCAGCCAAGATGGACAGCCTGGAAACACCATATATTTT
>TRBD2|TRBV2|-|TRBJ2-1
CASSEARGGSYNEQFF
TGTGCCAGCAGTGAAGCCCGCGGGGGATCCTACAATGAGCAGTTCTTC
>-|TRBV7-9|once|TRBJ1-1
CSSSLVRTEAFF
TGTTCCAGCAGCTTAGTTCGCACTGAAGCTTTCTTT
>-|TRBV20-1|-|TRBJ2-3
CSARRTDTQYF
TGCAGTGCCCGTCGGACAGATACGCAGTATTTT
>-|TRBV19|-|TRBJ2-7
CASSSIDRPYEQYF
TGTGCCAGTAGTTCAATCGACAGGCCCTACGAGCAGTACTTC
>-|TRBV19|-|TRBJ2-7
CASSIGPSYTYEQYF
TGTGCCAGTAGTATAGGCCCTAGCTATACCTACGAGCAGTACTTC
>TRBD2|TRBV18|-|TRBJ2-7
CASSPTTGRDEQYF
TGTGCCAGCTCACCAACGACGGGGAGGGACGAGCAGTACTTC
>-|TRBV6-5|-|TRBJ2-1
CATARGGHEQFF
TGTGCCACCGCAAGGGGGGGTCATGAGCAGTTCTTC
>TRBD2|TRBV27|-|TRBJ2-2
CASSGLAGVLVSGELFF
TGTGCCAGCAGCGGACTAGCGGGAGTTCTGGTGTCCGGGGAGCTGTTTTTT
>TRBD2|TRBV5-1|few|TRBJ2-5
CASQLAGEYQETQYF
TGCGCCAGCCAGCTAGCGGGGGAGTACCAAGAGACCCAGTACTTC
>-|TRBV20-1|few|TRBJ2-7
CSARDNYEQYF
TGCAGTGCTAGGGACAACTACGAGCAGTACTTC
>TRBD1|TRBV18|-|TRBJ1-2
CASSPPGQGANYGYTF
TGTGCCAGCTCACCTCCGGGACAGGGGGCCAACTATGGCTACACCTTC
>-|TRBV11-2|-|TRBJ1-2
CASSSPSLRVHGYTF
TGTGCCAGCAGCTCTCCCTCGCTCAGGGTCCATGGCTACACCTTC
>TRBD1|TRBV10-3|-|TRBJ2-1
CAISGQGGNEQFF
TGTGCCATCAGCGGACAGGGAGGCAATGAGCAGTTCTTC
>-|TRBV5-1|-|TRBJ2-2
CASSLSGQFTGELFF
TGCGCCAGCAGCTTGTCCGGACAGTTCACCGGGGAGCTGTTTTTT
>TRBD1|TRBV6-6|few|TRBJ1-1
CASSRQGLEAFF
TGTGCCAGCAGTCGACAGGGTCTTGAAGCTTTCTTT
>TRBD1|TRBV9|-|TRBJ2-1
CASSATGETYNEQFF
TGTGCCAGCAGCGCTACAGGGGAGACCTACAATGAGCAGTTCTTC
>-|TRBV30|-|TRBJ1-5
CAWSLPRGNQPQHF
TGTGCCTGGAGTCTCCCGAGAGGCAATCAGCCCCAGCATTTT
>-|TRBV5-1|once|TRBJ2-5
CASKGSVQETQYF
TGCGCCAGCAAAGGGAGCGTCCAAGAGACCCAGTACTTC
>-|TRBV5-1|-|TRBJ2-4
CASSIELLAKNIQYF
TGCGCCAGCAGCATCGAACTCCTAGCCAAAAACATTCAGTACTTC
>-|TRBV27|once|TRBJ2-1
CASREADQKQFF
TGTGCCAGCAGGGAAGCGGATCAAAAGCAGTTCTTC
>TRBD2|TRBV9|few|TRBJ2-1
CASSVVGTSGNNEQFF
TGTGCCAGCAGCGTAGTAGGGACTAGCGGGAACAATGAGCAGTTCTTC
>-|TRBV5-1|-|TRBJ2-1
CASSPGVSLNYNEQFF
TGCGCCAGCAGCCCTGGTGTTAGCCTAAACTACAATGAGCAGTTCTTC
>TRBD1|TRBV7-3|-|TRBJ2-7
CASSPTGVPYEQYF
TGTGCCAGCAGCCCGACAGGGGTTCCCTACGAGCAGTACTTC
>-|TRBV7-9|-|TRBJ1-6
CASSPTVYNSPLHF
TGTGCCAGCAGCCCGACAGTGTATAATTCACCCCTCCACTTT
>-|TRBV6-1|few|TRBJ2-5
CASRQGRKETQYF
TGTGCCAGCAGACAGGGACGAAAAGAGACCCAGTACTTC
>TRBD2|TRBV5-5|-|TRBJ2-6
CASLSAGTSGIGGANVLTF
TGTGCCAGCCTTTCAGCTGGTACTAGCGGGATAGGTGGGGCCAACGTCCTGACTTTC
>TRBD2|TRBV19|-|TRBJ2-7
CASSRTSGTYEQYF
TGTGCCAGTAGTCGGACTAGCGGAACCTACGAGCAGTACTTC
>TRBD2|TRBV19|-|TRBJ2-1
CASSISSGGYNEQFF
TGTGCCAGTAGTATTTCTAGCGGGGGGTACAATGAGCAGTTCTTC
>-|TRBV5-5|-|TRBJ1-2
CASSLYRDDYGYTF
TGTGCCAGCAGCTTGTACAGGGACGACTATGGCTACACCTTC
>TRBD1|TRBV7-9|-|TRBJ2-6
CASSSPGTGGHGANVLTF
TGTGCCAGCAGCTCCCCCGGGACAGGGGGGCACGGGGCCAACGTCCTGACTTTC